A single sample gave rise to the 27 T cell receptor beta chains below, sequenced in a study of blood T cell repertoires in COVID-19. TCRdb keeps only in-frame clones here, not all; method: immunoSEQ multiplex PCR. The table includes under 300,000 clones, 87% detected once. Sequences were obtained from PBMCs or T cells enriched from blood (not recorded which). The receptors were gathered from a woman aged 25 to 39 with acute COVID-19.

V usage is TRBV5-1 and J usage is TRBJ1-3; a possible D gene is TRBD1 (6 bases). CDR1 SGHRS and CDR2 YFSETQ come from the germline V gene. The V end lost 4 bases, the J end lost 0 bases, and 17 bases lay between the germline ends. This CDR3 is 17 amino acids long. The CDR3 protein is CASSLPQGWSSGNTIYF. In DNA form, the CDR3 reads TGCGCCAGCAGCCTACCACAGGGATGGTCCTCTGGAAACACCATATATTTT.

The chain joins TRBV10-3 to TRBJ1-2; D is perhaps TRBD1 (6 bases). The germline gives CDR1 ENHRY, CDR2 SYGVKD. V was cut by 0 bases and J by 8 bases, with 19 bases left in between. CDR3 size: 16 residues. This CDR3 reads CAISESVGGGAKGYTF. CDR3 DNA sequence: TGTGCCATCAGTGAGTCCGTCGGTGGGGGCGCGAAGGGCTACACCTTC.

This chain joins TRBV6-1 and TRBJ1-2; D possibly corresponds to TRBD1 (5 bases). Looked up from germline, CDR1 is MNHNS and CDR2 is SASEGT. V lost 2 bases and J lost 5, with 12 bases in between. This CDR3 comprises 14 residues. The CDR3 sequence: CASSELVTAYGYTF. The CDR3 DNA reads TGTGCCAGCAGTGAATTAGTGACAGCTTATGGCTACACCTTC.

The chain is built from TRBV27 and TRBJ2-5; TRBD1 matches at 10 bases. The germline gives CDR1 MNHEY, CDR2 SMNVEV (reference sequence). V lost 5 bases and J lost 4; bases outside the gene matches: 1. There are 13 residues in the CDR3. The CDR3 DNA follows: TGTGCCAGCAGTAGGGACAGGGGAGAGACCCAGTACTTC. Its protein is CASSRDRGETQYF.

The V and J genes are TRBV12-3 or TRBV12-4 and TRBJ2-1; D remains ambiguous. This CDR3 has 12 amino acids. V was pared by 5 bases and J by 5 bases, with 7 bases between. In nucleotides, the CDR3 is TGTGCCAGCAGTCGCTCGGACAATGAGCAGTTCTTC. Translating gives CASSRSDNEQFF.

Notes on this clone: The CDR3 ends on some other residue instead of the conserved phenylalanine or tryptophan, so this is likely a read error. The DNA is omitted, as the CDR3 cannot be located on it reliably, and the CDR3 follows TCRdb's listing. The J gene is TRBJ1-2, the V gene TRBV5-4. Germline CDR1 reads SGHNT; CDR2 reads YYREEE (reference sequence). The CDR3 region is 13 residues in length, termini included. The CDR3 spells CASSSNGTPRPNI.

The gene calls are TRBV19 and TRBJ1-1; D remains unclear. Germline V gene lookup returns CDR1 LNHDA and CDR2 SQIVND (reference sequence). The V gene lost 6 bases and the J gene lost 1 base, with 12 bases spanning the gap. The CDR3 length is 14 residues. Written as DNA, the CDR3 is TGTGCCAGTAGCAGGAGGTACCCGAACACTGAAGCTTTCTTT. Translated, it gives CASSRRYPNTEAFF.

V gene TRBV15 combines with J gene TRBJ2-1, with D possibly being TRBD1 (5 bases). The CDR3 sequence is 17 residues long. Germline V gene sequence: CDR1 LNHNV, CDR2 YYDKDF (reference sequence). With 3 bases removed from V and 0 bases from J, the gap between germline ends came to 15 bases. CDR3 sequence (DNA): TGTGCCACCAGCAGGAAAGGGCAGGGAAGCTCCTACAATGAGCAGTTCTTC. Its translation is CATSRKGQGSSYNEQFF.

The V call is TRBV5-1, the J call TRBJ1-5, with 7 bases fitting TRBD1. There are 15 residues in the CDR3. Trimming removed 4 bases from V and 4 bases from J; junction bases left unmatched: 8. Germline V gene sequence: CDR1 SGHRS, CDR2 YFSETQ. Here the CDR3 reads CASSISGTANQPQHF. The CDR3 coding sequence is TGCGCCAGCAGCATCTCCGGGACAGCTAATCAGCCCCAGCATTTT.

This chain connects TRBV19 to TRBJ1-6, with TRBD1 identical over 10 bases. Germline loops: CDR1 LNHDA, CDR2 SQIVND (reference sequence). V gave up 9 bases and J gave up 7 bases; unmatched junction bases: 9. The CDR3 is made up of 15 amino acids. The CDR3, as DNA: TGTGCCAGCGCCCTGGACAGGGGGACCAATTCACCCCTCCACTTT. The encoded protein is CASALDRGTNSPLHF.

The chain couples TRBV28 to TRBJ2-1, with TRBD1 matching 8 bases. CDR3 length equals 19 residues. V lost 6 bases, J lost 2 bases, and 18 bases stayed unmatched. Germline CDR1 is MDHEN and CDR2 is SYDVKM. CDR3 DNA: TGTGCCAGCAGACGGCCCGGACAGGGAACCGGGAGCCCCTACAATGAGCAGTTCTTC. This gives the protein CASRRPGQGTGSPYNEQFF. Full variable domain (missing parts from reference TRBV28 and TRBJ2-1): DVKVTQSSRYLVKRTGEKVFLECVQDMDHENMFWYRQDPGLGLRLIYFSYDVKMKEKGDIPEGYSVSREKKERFSLILESASTNQTSMYLCASRRPGQGTGSPYNEQFFGPGTRLTVL.

V gene TRBV30 combines with J gene TRBJ2-5; TRBD2 matches 10 bases. The V gene end was trimmed by 5 bases and the J gene end by 4 bases; junction bases not matched to a gene: 7. Looked up from germline, CDR1 is GTSNPN and CDR2 is SVGIG (reference sequence). The CDR3 loop spans 14 amino acids. The CDR3 DNA reads TGTGCCTGGGGCAGCGGGGGGGGCGGAGAGACCCAGTACTTC. Its translation: CAWGSGGGGETQYF.

This chain uses TRBV7-2 with TRBJ2-5; a weak D match, TRBD2 (5 bases). The CDR3 runs to 12 residues. From germline, CDR1 is SGHTA and CDR2 FQGNSA. Trimming took off 3 bases at V and 7 bases at J, with 9 bases between the two ends. This CDR3 reads CASSFPSGTQYF. CDR3 in DNA: TGTGCCAGCAGCTTCCCAAGCGGGACCCAGTACTTC.

The V gene is TRBV10-3, the J gene TRBJ2-5; 9 positions match TRBD1. The germline V gene encodes CDR1 ENHRY and CDR2 SYGVKD. After removal of 5 bases from V and 3 bases from J, the junction contained 10 bases not matched to a gene. The CDR3 is 16 amino acids. CDR3 bases: TGTGCCATCAGTTCATCCGGGACAGGGTTGAAAGAGACCCAGTACTTC. Protein sequence: CAISSSGTGLKETQYF.

The chain links TRBV7-6 to TRBJ1-1; D is undetermined. CDR1 SGHVS and CDR2 FNYEAQ come from the germline V gene. This CDR3 contains 15 residues. The ends were cut back, 1 base at V and 1 base at J, with 10 bases in the middle. CDR3 nucleotides: TGTGCCAGCAGCTTAGTTCCAGATTCGAACACTGAAGCTTTCTTT. Residues: CASSLVPDSNTEAFF.

This clone was recorded once. CDR3 sequence: CASRLAGGTDTQYF. In DNA, the CDR3 is TGTGCCAGCAGGCTAGCGGGTGGCACAGATACGCAGTATTTT. The rearrangement joins TRBV28 to TRBJ2-3; 8 positions agree with TRBD2. With V trimmed by 6 bases and J by 1 base, 3 bases remained unmatched. Germline V lookup: CDR1 MDHEN, CDR2 SYDVKM. This CDR3 is 14 amino acids long.

The chain links TRBV9 to TRBJ1-6; 11 nucleotides match TRBD1. V lost 4 bases to trimming and J lost 8 bases; unmatched junction nucleotides: 5. Germline V gene data show CDR1 as SGDLS and CDR2 as YYNGEE. This CDR3 spans 15 amino acids. The CDR3 region is CASSPGTGGDSPLHF. The CDR3 DNA reads as TGTGCCAGCAGCCCAGGGACAGGGGGAGATTCACCCCTCCACTTT.

This CDR3 reads CASSSLGERRDIQYF. CDR3 nucleotide sequence: TGTGCCAGCAGCTCTCTCGGGGAAAGAAGGGACATTCAGTACTTC. This chain uses TRBV5-6 with TRBJ2-4; tentatively, D is TRBD2 (5 bases). The V end lost 3 bases, the J end lost 8 bases, and 18 bases lay between the germline ends. Looked up from germline, CDR1 is SGHDT and CDR2 is YYEEEE. The CDR3 runs to 15 residues.

This clone was observed many times. This chain joins TRBV2 and TRBJ2-7; 7 nucleotides match TRBD2. The germline V gene has CDR1 SNHLY and CDR2 FYNNEI. The CDR3 sequence is 13 residues long. V shed 4 bases, J shed 5 bases, and the junction held 5 bases outside the gene matches. DNA of the CDR3: TGTGCCAGCAGTGTGGGGAGGGTCAACGAGCAGTACTTC. Its protein product is CASSVGRVNEQYF.

V is TRBV12-3 or TRBV12-4 and J is TRBJ2-7, with D perhaps matching TRBD1 (6 bases). With 6 bases removed from V and 5 bases from J, the gap between germline ends came to 11 bases. This CDR3 is 12 amino acids long. The CDR3 DNA reads as TGTGCCAGCAGCCCGGCAGGGGACGAGCAGTACTTC. This translates into CASSPAGDEQYF.

The V and J genes are TRBV5-1 and TRBJ1-2; D is uncertain. The CDR3 is 15 residues long. V shed 0 bases and J shed 4 bases, with 13 bases lying between them. Germline CDR1 SGHRS, CDR2 YFSETQ. The CDR3 DNA reads as TGCGCCAGCAGCTTGGATGCAGGAATGACCTATGGCTACACCTTC. Translation gives CASSLDAGMTYGYTF.

This rearrangement joins TRBV28 to TRBJ2-5; tentative D call: TRBD1 (6 bases). Trimming stripped 2 bases from V and 2 bases from J, with 12 bases between. The CDR3 is 15 residues long. The germline V gene has CDR1 MDHEN and CDR2 SYDVKM. CDR3 protein: CASSLAGAPQETQYF. Here the CDR3 DNA reads TGTGCCAGCAGTTTAGCAGGGGCTCCACAAGAGACCCAGTACTTC.

The chain is built from TRBV5-4 and TRBJ1-6; the match to TRBD1 covers 8 bases. This CDR3 contains 18 residues. CDR1 is SGHNT, CDR2 YYREEE, per germline (reference sequence). V lost 4 bases to trimming and J lost 7 bases; unmatched junction nucleotides: 16. DNA for the CDR3: TGTGCCAGCAGCGCCCGACAGGGGCCGGTTTTGGTCAATTCACCCCTCCACTTT. This codes for CASSARQGPVLVNSPLHF. Together with reference TRBV5-4 and TRBJ1-6, the CDR3 gives the full variable domain: ETGVTQSPTHLIKTRGQQVTLRCSSQSGHNTVSWYQQALGQGPQFIFQYYREEENGRGNFPPRFSGLQFPNYSSELNVNALELDDSALYLCASSARQGPVLVNSPLHFGNGTRLTVT.

This chain joins TRBV29-1 and TRBJ2-1, with D perhaps matching TRBD2 (6 bases). The germline V and J ends were trimmed by 7 bases and 3 bases, with 16 bases remaining between them. This CDR3 spans 14 amino acids. Germline CDR1 SQVTM, CDR2 ANQGSEA. CDR3 nucleotides: TGCAGCGCCCGTCGGGAGACCTTCTACAATGAGCAGTTCTTC. Its translation is CSARRETFYNEQFF.

The chain employs TRBV3-1 (or the pseudogene TRBV3-2) and TRBJ1-1; tentative D call: TRBD1 (5 bases). Germline CDR1 is LGHDT and CDR2 is YNNKEL (reference sequence). This CDR3 region has 15 residues. Trimming stripped 1 base from V and 0 bases from J, with 9 bases between. The CDR3, as DNA: TGTGCCAGCAGCCAAGGGGGCCTCATGAACACTGAAGCTTTCTTT. It codes for CASSQGGLMNTEAFF.

The chain uses TRBV27 and TRBJ1-6, with D possibly matching TRBD1 (6 bases). CDR1 MNHEY and CDR2 SMNVEV come from the germline V gene (reference sequence). V gave up 5 bases and J gave up 14 bases, with 16 bases separating them. The CDR3 length is 13 residues. This chain's CDR3 is CASSQTGPRALHF. The CDR3 DNA sequence: TGTGCCAGCAGTCAAACAGGGCCTCGGGCCCTCCACTTT.

This chain links TRBV9 with TRBJ2-7, with 10 bases matching TRBD2. The junction had 0 bases not matched to a gene; V was cut back by 0 bases and J by 3 bases. This CDR3 is 14 amino acids long. Germline CDR1 and CDR2: SGDLS and YYNGEE. The CDR3 loop reads CASSVGTSGYEQYF. CDR3 DNA: TGTGCCAGCAGCGTAGGGACTAGCGGCTACGAGCAGTACTTC.